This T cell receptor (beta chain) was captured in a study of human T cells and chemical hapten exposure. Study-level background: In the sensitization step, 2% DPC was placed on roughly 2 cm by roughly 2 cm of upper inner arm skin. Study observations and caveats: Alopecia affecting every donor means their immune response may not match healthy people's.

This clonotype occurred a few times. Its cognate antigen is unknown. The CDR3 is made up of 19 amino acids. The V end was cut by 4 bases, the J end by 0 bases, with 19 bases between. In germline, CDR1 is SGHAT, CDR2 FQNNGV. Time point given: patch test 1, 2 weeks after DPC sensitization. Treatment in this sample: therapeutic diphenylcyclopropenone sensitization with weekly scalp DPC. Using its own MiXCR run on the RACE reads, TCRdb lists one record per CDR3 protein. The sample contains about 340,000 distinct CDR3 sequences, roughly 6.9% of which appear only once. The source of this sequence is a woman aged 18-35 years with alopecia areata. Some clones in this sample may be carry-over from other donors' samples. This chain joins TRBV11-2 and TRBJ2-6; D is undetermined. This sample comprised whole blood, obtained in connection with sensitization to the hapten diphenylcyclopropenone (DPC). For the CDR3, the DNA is TGTGCCAGCAGCTCTATACGACCCTCCTCGGCCTCTGGGGCCAACGTCCTGACTTTC. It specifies CASSSIRPSSASGANVLTF.